This T cell receptor (beta chain) was profiled in a study of CD8+ T cells in alopecia areata. Whole-study results and caveats: Because one nonresponder was included, the link of baseline CD8+ expansion to response is considered uncertain.

RNA extraction and reverse transcription yielded cDNA as sequencing template. Method: immunoSEQ multiplex PCR; TCRdb's copy keeps in-frame clones and lacks some. Here the sample spans approximately 210,000 clones, 60% being singletons. Stated treatment: oral pan-JAK inhibitor, 5-10 mg twice daily. As concerns this clone: Its antigen remains unidentified.

The CDR3 length is 13 residues. Germline V gene data show CDR1 as SQVTM and CDR2 as ANQGSEA. V was cut by 5 bases and J by 5 bases, with 15 bases left in between. Sequenced here: CD4+ T cells sorted from blood, sampled at week 4, from a patient treated with tofacitinib. The source of this sequence is a human donor with alopecia areata. The chain links TRBV29-1 to TRBJ1-1; D might be TRBD1 (5 bases). DNA for the CDR3: TGCAGCGTTCAAAGGGGCGGTGAGACTGAAGCTTTCTTT. It codes for CSVQRGGETEAFF. The variable domain in full, with the rest retrieved from reference TRBV29-1 and TRBJ1-1, is SAVISQKPSRDICQRGTSLTIQCQVDSQVTMMFWYRQQPGQSLTLIATANQGSEATYESGFVIDKFPISRPNLTFSTLTVSNMSPEDSSIYLCSVQRGGETEAFFGQGTRLTVV.